A selection of T cell receptor beta chains follows, all from one sample in a study of shared clonotypes between healthy human individuals. This table comes from immunoSEQ multiplex PCR, and its TCRdb copy is limited to in-frame clones, with some not included. The table lists fewer than 500,000 clones, about 79% of them singletons. The sample taken for sequencing was PBMCs. The source of these receptors is a woman between 35 and 50 years old in good health. Some clones in this sample may be carry-over from other donors' samples. CDR3s leave out the opening cysteine and the closing phenylalanine or tryptophan. Fields, in order: V gene, clone size, CDR3 protein. Size is stated for part of the rows, as once, few or many counts, or as a class when the clone is expanded.

>TRBV7-2|once
ASSPRPGGGNTIY
>TRBV7-3|.
ASSLTGLGGELF
>TRBV4-2|.
ASSQDPDSNQPQH
>TRBV6-5|.
ASSPTRGGYEQY
>TRBV7-7|.
ASSLDTRSYEQY
>TRBV11-1|.
ASSFRGPETQY
>TRBV30|many
AWSEIPGQGNSPLH
>TRBV28|.
ASSLGGIARDVRQY
>TRBV11-2|.
ASSAGRPGSYEQY
>TRBV18|.
ASLTGVYNEQF
>TRBV6-1|.
ASSENGEIEF
>TRBV27|.
ASSRGNEKLF
>TRBV19|.
ASSEGPYTGELF
>TRBV11-2|.
ASSRDRGGTEAF
>TRBV6-1|.
ASTQGRRNNEKLF
>TRBV25-1|.
ASSEYQQGGGNTIY
>TRBV10-3|.
AISEEGLAGNEQY
>TRBV7-8|.
ASSLTLGEQY
>TRBV5-1|once
ASSLQGLAGYADEQF
>TRBV5-1|.
ASSLVLQETQY
>TRBV6-6|once
ASSYSSVTGNGYT
>TRBV20-1|.
SAAVGPVQF
>TRBV7-9|.
ASSQAWRGSSYEQY
>TRBV7-2|.
ASSPITRYNEQF
>TRBV11-2|.
ASSRAGMTGEQY
>TRBV29-1|.
SVVGLVLETQY
>TRBV27|.
ASSLRGNYGYT
>TRBV28|.
ASRQGGDTGELF
>TRBV7-8|.
ASTEGGNYGYT
>TRBV4-3|.
ASSYQGTEKLF
>TRBV7-2|.
ASSLVGTSGHNEQF
>TRBV28|.
ASSLAGTPYEQY
>TRBV19|.
ASSPVGGEQY
>TRBV6-5|.
ASSRSSGIYNEQF
>TRBV28|few
ASSFRGNYGYT
>TRBV15|.
ATSRGSGELF
>TRBV28|.
ASSLPGLAMNEQF
>TRBV29-1|.
SIGWEPQETQY
>TRBV11-3|.
ASSLDMNTEAF
>TRBV28|.
ASSYPELTGLILAKNIQY
>TRBV18|.
ASSPRAGGDGYT
>TRBV28|.
ATTGTGPSSGANVLT
>TRBV18|.
ASSPFDRVRGYT
>TRBV28|.
ASTSVASGSYEQY
>TRBV27|.
ASSDSSYNSPLH
>TRBV28|.
ASGREKLF
>TRBV27|.
ASSLGGRDTGELF
>TRBV5-5|.
ASSQGQIQETQY
>TRBV2|.
ASSEWSYEQY
>TRBV28|.
ASSPPSGRTYEQY
>TRBV29-1|.
SVGKGQITDTQY
>TRBV5-8|.
ASSLVVKNYGYT
>TRBV28|.
ASSSMTGNYGYT
>TRBV20-1|.
SAPDIEAF